The sample holds many counts of the clone carrying this T cell receptor (beta chain). Its target is unknown. This entry is derived from a study of tumor and adjacent non-tumor tissue in lung cancer. Overall study: Patients comprised over 9 adenocarcinoma, 2 squamous cell carcinoma and 1 small cell lung cancer.

No cell sorting was done before RNA was extracted from the tissue. Distant lung tissue was collected more than 3 cm away from the tumor edge. The library came from three nested PCR rounds adapted from ARM-PCR protocols. MiXCR, applied by TCRdb to the multiplex PCR reads, yields one record per CDR3 protein. This table holds 55,000 to 65,000 distinct CDR3 sequences, more than 55% found once. Study findings and constraints: Shorter survival was associated with higher TCR diversity in tumors. Normal lung showed higher cumulative top 100 clone frequency than tumor.

The clonotype comes from a man aged 70 or older with non-small cell lung cancer. The sequenced material came from distant non-tumor lung tissue.

The CDR3 spells CAISESTQGTGELFF. The CDR3 DNA reads as TGTGCCATCAGTGAGTCGACTCAGGGCACCGGGGAGCTGTTTTTT. The V call is TRBV10-3, the J call TRBJ2-2; D possibly corresponds to TRBD1 (5 bases). Germline-derived CDR1 and CDR2 are ENHRY and SYGVKD. This CDR3 is built from 15 residues. The ends were cut back, 0 bases at V and 4 bases at J, with 9 bases in the middle.